This T cell receptor (beta chain) comes out of a study of identifying expanded T cells in peripheral blood. The germline V gene has CDR1 LNHNV and CDR2 YYDKDF (reference sequence). This CDR3 contains 14 residues. V was trimmed by 2 bases and J by 9 bases, leaving 14 bases between them. Profiling relied on immunoSEQ multiplex PCR, and the TCRdb table lists in-frame clones only, not all of them. The data show some 97,000 clones, roughly 88% seen once. The chain recombines TRBV15 with TRBJ2-1, with D hard to call. Input material: blood. The sequence derives from a person aged 18-70 years in good health. CDR3 sequence (DNA): TGTGCCACCAGCAGATCTAGAAACGACCGTGAGCAGTTCTTC. It codes for CATSRSRNDREQFF.